Shown below are 17 T cell receptor delta chains from a single sample sequenced in a study of Vδ1+ human thymocytes. Whole-study findings and limits: Thymic TRG and TRD repertoires appeared highly polyclonal, with Gaussian CDR3 length distributions.

The template was reverse-transcribed extracted RNA. CDR3 amplicons came from multiplex PCR with pooled V-gene forward and constant-region reverse primers. TCRdb processed the multiplex PCR reads again with the CATT caller. Here the sample spans roughly 25,000 delta-chain clones, around 7.7% being singletons. These receptors are not linked to any known antigen. Source material: Vdelta1+ gamma-delta thymocytes from the thymus. The subset here: FACS-sorted CD3+ TCRalphabeta- TCRVdelta1+ TCRVdelta2- thymocytes. The receptors here all came from a girl under three years old who had congenital heart surgery.

The J gene is TRDJ1; the V gene was not called. The CDR3 loop spans 16 amino acids. CDR3 bases: TGTGCTCTTGGGGTTTTCCTCTATGGGGGCCCCTCAGGACTCATCTTT. Translation gives CALGVFLYGGPSGLIF.

The sample holds a few counts of this clone. J is TRDJ1 and V is TRDV1; D uncertain. This CDR3 is built from 15 residues. The germline gives CDR1 TSWWSYY, CDR2 QGS. Trimming removed 2 bases at V and 0 bases at J, with 10 bases between. This CDR3 is CALGEVRLYTDKLIF. As DNA, the CDR3 is TGTGCTCTTGGGGAAGTTCGCTTGTACACCGATAAACTCATCTTT.

The table lists this clone with a few counts. This chain connects TRDV1 to TRDJ1, with no clear D. Trimming pared 3 bases from V and 6 bases from J, leaving 5 bases between. This CDR3 has 11 residues. Germline V CDR1 and CDR2: TSWWSYY, QGS. The CDR3 loop is CALGDYNKLIF. CDR3 nucleotide sequence: TGTGCTCTTGGGGACTATAATAAACTCATCTTT.

The chain joins TRDV1 to TRDJ1; 12 bases align to TRDD3. Germline-derived CDR1 and CDR2 are TSWWSYY and QGS. V dropped 0 bases and J dropped 7; count of bases not matched to a gene: 9. This CDR3 spans 17 amino acids. This chain's CDR3 is CALGELCVLGDTVKLIF. The CDR3 coding sequence is TGTGCTCTTGGGGAACTTTGTGTACTGGGGGATACAGTTAAACTCATCTTT.

The chain joins TRDV1 to TRDJ1, with D hard to call. No J gene is reported in TCRdb; it was inferred here by comparing the DNA with germline. The V gene lost 2 bases and the J gene lost 0 bases, with 13 bases spanning the gap. In germline, CDR1 is TSWWSYY, CDR2 QGS. There are 16 residues in the CDR3. DNA of the CDR3: TGTGCTCTTGGGGAAAAGTACCTCTCTTACACCGATAAACTCATCTTT. Protein sequence: CALGEKYLSYTDKLIF.

This clone was observed a few times. The rearrangement links TRDV1 to TRDJ1; D is unresolved. V was shortened by 0 bases and J by 3 bases, with 20 bases between the two germline ends. From germline, CDR1 is TSWWSYY and CDR2 QGS. This CDR3 region has 18 residues. The DNA of the CDR3 is TGTGCTCTTGGGGAACTGGCCTGGCCAGCCCGGGGTCCCGATAAACTCATCTTT. Protein sequence: CALGELAWPARGPDKLIF.

V usage is TRDV1 and J usage is TRDJ1; 7 bases map to TRDD3. Trimming at V came to 0 bases and at J to 7 bases, leaving 17 bases not matched to a gene. Germline CDR1 reads TSWWSYY; CDR2 reads QGS. The CDR3 spans 18 residues. The CDR3 reads CALGELSQRGDGGLKLIF. The CDR3 coding sequence is TGTGCTCTTGGGGAACTTTCGCAACGGGGGGATGGGGGCCTTAAACTCATCTTT.

This clone has only a few counts. This rearrangement joins TRDV1 to TRDJ1; D ambiguous. CDR1 is TSWWSYY and CDR2 is QGS in the germline V gene. The V and J ends lost 0 bases and 3 bases respectively, with 26 bases between them. The CDR3 extends over 20 amino acids. This CDR3 is CALGELVHVRQITNPDKLIF. For the CDR3, the DNA is TGTGCTCTTGGGGAACTGGTCCACGTCCGACAAATCACTAACCCCGATAAACTCATCTTT.

V is TRDV1 and J is TRDJ1, with TRDD3 matching 9 bases. Germline CDR1 and CDR2: TSWWSYY and QGS. After removal of 4 bases from V and 0 bases from J, the junction contained 12 bases not matched to a gene. This CDR3 has 18 residues. The CDR3 nucleotides are TGTGCTCTTGGGGGCGTCTACGCCTGGGGGATTGACACCGATAAACTCATCTTT. Translation gives CALGGVYAWGIDTDKLIF.

This clone occurred a few times. This chain joins TRDV1 and TRDJ1, with 7 nucleotides matching TRDD2. The CDR3 sequence is 18 residues long. Germline CDR1 and CDR2: TSWWSYY and QGS. J was trimmed by 3 bases and V by 3 bases; bases with no gene match: 16. The CDR3 here is CALGDAFLEYEGADKLIF. CDR3 nucleotides: TGTGCTCTTGGGGATGCCTTCCTCGAGTACGAAGGGGCCGATAAACTCATCTTT.

The J gene is TRDJ1, while no V gene call was made; TRDD3, the table's D call, was not compared with the DNA. The CDR3 is made up of 14 amino acids. The CDR3 here is CALGELRGPDKLIF. The CDR3 nucleotides read TGTGCTCTTGGGGAACTAAGGGGACCCGATAAACTCATCTTT.

This sequence joins TRDV1 and TRDJ1, with 10 bases fitting TRDD3. Germline V gene lookup returns CDR1 TSWWSYY and CDR2 QGS. The CDR3 extends over 20 amino acids. V was pared by 3 bases and J by 5 bases, with 21 bases of the junction left unmatched. Here the CDR3 DNA reads TGTGCTCTTGGGGACGTATGCCCCCCTTCCTTTCTGGGGGATATAGATAAACTCATCTTT. Translating gives CALGDVCPPSFLGDIDKLIF.

This sequence joins TRDV3 and TRDJ3; D not certain. Germline CDR1 and CDR2: TVYSNPD and GDNSRS (reference sequence). Trimming removed 0 bases at V and 0 bases at J, with 6 bases between. The CDR3 runs 15 residues. The chain's CDR3 is CAFSPFSWDTRQMFF. Written as DNA, the CDR3 is TGTGCCTTTAGTCCGTTCTCCTGGGACACCCGACAGATGTTTTTC.

This rearrangement joins TRDV1 to TRDJ1, with unresolved D. Trimming shortened V by 1 base and J by 0 bases, and 9 bases separated the two germline ends. CDR1 and CDR2 (germline): TSWWSYY, QGS. The CDR3 extends over 15 amino acids. This CDR3 reads CALGERGPDTDKLIF. The CDR3 region has the DNA TGTGCTCTTGGGGAACGGGGTCCGGACACCGATAAACTCATCTTT.

This chain uses TRDV1 with TRDJ1, with 12 bases that match TRDD3. The trim removed 0 bases at V and 1 base at J, leaving 24 bases unmatched. The CDR3 runs to 24 residues. The germline gives CDR1 TSWWSYY, CDR2 QGS. The CDR3 DNA is TGTGCTCTTGGGGAACTAGGAGCTTGGGGACGCGTACTGGGGGATACTGGCGGCACCGATAAACTCATCTTT. It encodes CALGELGAWGRVLGDTGGTDKLIF.

The rearrangement links TRDV1 to TRDJ1; perhaps TRDD3 as D (5 bases). Germline loops: CDR1 TSWWSYY, CDR2 QGS. Trimming shortened V by 2 bases and J by 0 bases, and 19 bases separated the two germline ends. CDR3 length: 18 residues. The CDR3 DNA follows: TGTGCTCTTGGGGAATATCCGGGGGTCTGCTCAAACACCGATAAACTCATCTTT. Its translation is CALGEYPGVCSNTDKLIF.

Details on this clone: One end of the junction varies from germline; a read error may be responsible. The V and J genes are TRDV1 and TRDJ1, with D hard to call. The CDR3 runs to 17 residues. Germline values: CDR1 TSWWSYY, CDR2 QGS. The CDR3 DNA is TGTGCTCTTGGGGAAGTCCTCAGTCACGACCTGGCCGATGAACTCATCTTT. Residues: CALGEVLSHDLADELIF.